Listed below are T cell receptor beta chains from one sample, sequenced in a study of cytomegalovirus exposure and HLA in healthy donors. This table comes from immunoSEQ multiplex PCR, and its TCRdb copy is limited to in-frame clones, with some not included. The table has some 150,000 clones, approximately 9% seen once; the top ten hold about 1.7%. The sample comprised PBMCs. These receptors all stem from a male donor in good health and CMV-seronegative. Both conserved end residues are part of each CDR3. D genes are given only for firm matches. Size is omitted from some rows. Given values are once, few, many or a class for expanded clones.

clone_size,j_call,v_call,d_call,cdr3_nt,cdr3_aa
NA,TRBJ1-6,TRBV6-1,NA,TGTGCCAGCAGTGAACTAGGGGCCAATTCACCCCTCCACTTT,CASSELGANSPLHF
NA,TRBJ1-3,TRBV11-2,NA,TGTGCCAGCAGCCCGCGCGGGGCTGGAAACACCATATATTTT,CASSPRGAGNTIYF
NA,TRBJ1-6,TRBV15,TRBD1,TGTGCCACCAGCAGAGATTTCGGGGGACAGACTAATTCACCCCTCCACTTT,CATSRDFGGQTNSPLHF
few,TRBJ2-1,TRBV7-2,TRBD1,TGTGCCAGCAGCTCAAACAGGGGCCACAATGAGCAGTTCTTC,CASSSNRGHNEQFF
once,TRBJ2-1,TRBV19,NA,TGTTCTTCGGTTGGCAGGAGGTCCTACAATGAGCAGTTCTTC,CSSVGRRSYNEQFF
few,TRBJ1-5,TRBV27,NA,TGTGCCAGCAGTTTATCGATCAGGGTCGGGCCCCAGCATTTT,CASSLSIRVGPQHF
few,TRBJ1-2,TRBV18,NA,TGTGCCAGCTCACCATACGAACAAGAAGCTAACTATGGCTACACCTTC,CASSPYEQEANYGYTF
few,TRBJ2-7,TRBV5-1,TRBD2,TGCGCCAGCAGCCTCGGGACTAGCAACGAGCAGTACTTC,CASSLGTSNEQYF
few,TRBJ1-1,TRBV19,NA,TGTGCCAGTTCCTGGCAGGAGAACACTGAAGCTTTCTTT,CASSWQENTEAFF
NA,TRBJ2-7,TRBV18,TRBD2,TGTGCCAGCTCTCAGACTAGCGGAGGGACCTACGAGCAGTACTTC,CASSQTSGGTYEQYF
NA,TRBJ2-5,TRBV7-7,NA,TGTGCTAGCAGCAGCACCGGGAAGCTACAAGAGACCCAGTACTTC,CASSSTGKLQETQYF
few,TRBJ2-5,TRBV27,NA,TGTGCCAGCAGTTTTAAGCCTTCACAGTTCCAAGAGACCCAGTACTTC,CASSFKPSQFQETQYF
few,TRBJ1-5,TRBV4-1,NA,TGCGCCAGCAGCCAAGAAGGTCAGGCCTTCGGCAATCAGCCCCAGCATTTT,CASSQEGQAFGNQPQHF
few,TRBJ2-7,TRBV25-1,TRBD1,TGTGCCAGCAGGGGGACAGCCTCTTCCTACGAGCAGTACTTC,CASRGTASSYEQYF
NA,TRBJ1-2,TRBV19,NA,TGTGCCAGTAGTACCGATACAGGGCCCCTCGTGCGAGGCTACACCTTC,CASSTDTGPLVRGYTF
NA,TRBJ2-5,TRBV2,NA,TGTGCCAGCAGGCCGAATAGCGTGGAGACCCAGTACTTC,CASRPNSVETQYF
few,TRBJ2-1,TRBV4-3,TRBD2,TGCGCCAGCAGCCAAGCTAGCGGCTCCTACAATGAGCAGTTCTTC,CASSQASGSYNEQFF
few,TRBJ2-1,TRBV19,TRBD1,TGTGCCAGTAGTACCTGGACAGGTGTCAATGAGCAGTTCTTC,CASSTWTGVNEQFF
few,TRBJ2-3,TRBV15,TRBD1,TGTGCCACCAGCAGGACAGGGGGAGACACAGATACGCAGTATTTT,CATSRTGGDTDTQYF
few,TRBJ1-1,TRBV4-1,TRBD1,TGCGCCAGCTCGCACGGACAGGGCCCGAACACTGAAGCTTTCTTT,CASSHGQGPNTEAFF
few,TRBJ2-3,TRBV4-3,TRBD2,TGCGCCAGCAGCCAAGAGGTAGCGGGGGGTCCCCGATCGCAGTATTTT,CASSQEVAGGPRSQYF
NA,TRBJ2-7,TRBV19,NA,TGTGCCAGTAGAAGCGGAGCCGACCGATACGAGCAGTACTTC,CASRSGADRYEQYF
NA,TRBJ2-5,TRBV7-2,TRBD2,TGTGCCAGCAGCTTAGTTAGCGGGGGCCAAGAGACCCAGTACTTC,CASSLVSGGQETQYF
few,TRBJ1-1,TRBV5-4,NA,TGTGCCAGCAGCTTGAGGGAGACCATGAACACTGAAGCTTTCTTT,CASSLRETMNTEAFF
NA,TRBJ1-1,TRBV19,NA,TGTGCCAGTAGTGGCCAGGGATCTCACACTGAAGCTTTCTTT,CASSGQGSHTEAFF
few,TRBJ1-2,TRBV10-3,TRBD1,TGTGCCATCAGTGAGTCGGACAGGGGGCTTTATGGCTACACCTTC,CAISESDRGLYGYTF
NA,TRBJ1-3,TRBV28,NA,TGTGCCAGCAGTCGAGGGCCTGGAAACACCATATATTTT,CASSRGPGNTIYF
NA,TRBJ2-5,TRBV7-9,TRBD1,TGTGCCAGCAAAGGGGGCTGGAGCAGCACAGGAGAGACCCAGTACTTC,CASKGGWSSTGETQYF
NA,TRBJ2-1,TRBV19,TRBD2,TGTGCCAGTAGTATAGGTCGGGCTAGCGGGGTCCACAATGAGCAGTTCTTC,CASSIGRASGVHNEQFF
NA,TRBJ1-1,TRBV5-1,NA,TGCGCCAGCAGCTTGGATGGGGCACCGAACACTGAGGCTTTCTTT,CASSLDGAPNTEAFF
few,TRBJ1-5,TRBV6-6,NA,TGTGCCAGCACCAACGACAGGCCTCTGGGCAATCAGCCCCAGCATTTT,CASTNDRPLGNQPQHF
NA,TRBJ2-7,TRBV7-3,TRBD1,TGTGCCAGCAGCTTAGGGGGACAGTCCTACGAGCAGTACTTC,CASSLGGQSYEQYF
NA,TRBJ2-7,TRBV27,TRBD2,TGTGCCAGCAGTCCGATTAGCGGGTCCTACGAGCAGTACTTC,CASSPISGSYEQYF
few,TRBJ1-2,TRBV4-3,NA,TGCGCCAGCAGCCAAGATGAGACATCCGCCAACTATGGCTACACCTTC,CASSQDETSANYGYTF
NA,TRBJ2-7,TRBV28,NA,TGTGCCAGCAGTCCCCGGGGACACTTGAGCTCCTACGAGCAGTACTTC,CASSPRGHLSSYEQYF
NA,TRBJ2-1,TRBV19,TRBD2,TGTGCCAGTAGTATTAATCCACCAGCGGGGGCCTACAATGAGCAGTTCTTC,CASSINPPAGAYNEQFF
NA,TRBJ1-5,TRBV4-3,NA,TGCGCCAGCAGCCAAGACAGGGGTCCAAATCAGCCCCAGCATTTT,CASSQDRGPNQPQHF
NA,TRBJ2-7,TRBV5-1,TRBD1,TGCGCCAGCAGCCCGCGGACAGGCGTCTACGAGCAGTACTTC,CASSPRTGVYEQYF
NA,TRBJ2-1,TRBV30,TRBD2,TGTGCCTGGAGTAGAAAGGGACTAGCGGACAATGAGCAGTTCTTC,CAWSRKGLADNEQFF
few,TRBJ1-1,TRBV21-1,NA,TGTGCCAGGTCCACCGAGGACACTGAAGCTTTCTTT,CARSTEDTEAFF
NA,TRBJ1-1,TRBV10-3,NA,TGTGCCATCAGTGACCCAAGGTCGGGGACTGAAGCTTTCTTT,CAISDPRSGTEAFF
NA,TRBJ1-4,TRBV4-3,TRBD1,TGCGCCAGCAGCCAGAGGCTCCTGTTGGGACAGTCTAATGAAAAACTGTTTTTT,CASSQRLLLGQSNEKLFF
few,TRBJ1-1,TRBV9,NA,TGTGCCAGCAGCGTAGTGGAGCCTGGAAAAGCTTTCTTT,CASSVVEPGKAFF
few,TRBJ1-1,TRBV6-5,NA,TGTGCCAGCAGCCAACCGGGAGGGGCCAACACTGAAGCTTTCTTT,CASSQPGGANTEAFF
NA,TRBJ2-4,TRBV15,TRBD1,TGTGCCACCAGCGACGGGACAGGGAGAAACATTCAGTACTTC,CATSDGTGRNIQYF
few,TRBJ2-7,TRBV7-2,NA,TGTGCCAGCAGCTTGGCGGCAGGGGACTCCTACGAGCAGTACTTC,CASSLAAGDSYEQYF
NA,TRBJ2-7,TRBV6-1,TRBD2,TGTGCCAGCTCTACAGCGGGAAAGGGGATGTACGAGCAGTACTTC,CASSTAGKGMYEQYF
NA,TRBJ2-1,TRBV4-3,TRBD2,TGCGCCAGCAGCCAACTAGCGGGGGGCTCCTACAATGAGCAGTTCTTC,CASSQLAGGSYNEQFF
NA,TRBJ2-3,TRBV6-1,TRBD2,TGTGCCAGCAGGCGGGAGAGCACAGATACGCAGTATTTT,CASRRESTDTQYF
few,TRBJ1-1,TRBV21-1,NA,TGTGCCAGCACCAAGGGGACAGGGGAAAGGCGGAACACTGAAGCTTTCTTT,CASTKGTGERRNTEAFF
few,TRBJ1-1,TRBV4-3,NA,TGCGCCAGCAGCCAAGGACAGTTGAACACTGAAGCTTTCTTT,CASSQGQLNTEAFF
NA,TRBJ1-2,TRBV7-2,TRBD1,TGTGCCAGCAGCCCTCGGGACAGGGGGCGGTATGGCTACACCTTC,CASSPRDRGRYGYTF
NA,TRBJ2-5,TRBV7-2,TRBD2,TGTGCCAGCAGGCTACTAGCGGGTTCAGGGGAGACCCAGTACTTC,CASRLLAGSGETQYF
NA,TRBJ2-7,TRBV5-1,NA,TGCGCCAGCAGAGCACAGGGAAGGGGTCCCTACGAGCAGTACTTC,CASRAQGRGPYEQYF
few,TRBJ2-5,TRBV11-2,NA,TGTGCCAGCAGCTTACGTCCGTACCAAGAGACCCAGTACTTC,CASSLRPYQETQYF
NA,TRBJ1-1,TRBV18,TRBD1,TGTGCCAGCTCACCCGACAGGGGGCCTGAAGCTTTCTTT,CASSPDRGPEAFF
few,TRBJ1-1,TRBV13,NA,TGTGCCAGCAGCTTATTCGGGAGTGAAGCTTTCTTT,CASSLFGSEAFF
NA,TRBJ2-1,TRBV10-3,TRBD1,TGTGCCATCAGTGAGCCGGAAGAAAGGGACAGGGGTTACAATGAGCAGTTCTTC,CAISEPEERDRGYNEQFF